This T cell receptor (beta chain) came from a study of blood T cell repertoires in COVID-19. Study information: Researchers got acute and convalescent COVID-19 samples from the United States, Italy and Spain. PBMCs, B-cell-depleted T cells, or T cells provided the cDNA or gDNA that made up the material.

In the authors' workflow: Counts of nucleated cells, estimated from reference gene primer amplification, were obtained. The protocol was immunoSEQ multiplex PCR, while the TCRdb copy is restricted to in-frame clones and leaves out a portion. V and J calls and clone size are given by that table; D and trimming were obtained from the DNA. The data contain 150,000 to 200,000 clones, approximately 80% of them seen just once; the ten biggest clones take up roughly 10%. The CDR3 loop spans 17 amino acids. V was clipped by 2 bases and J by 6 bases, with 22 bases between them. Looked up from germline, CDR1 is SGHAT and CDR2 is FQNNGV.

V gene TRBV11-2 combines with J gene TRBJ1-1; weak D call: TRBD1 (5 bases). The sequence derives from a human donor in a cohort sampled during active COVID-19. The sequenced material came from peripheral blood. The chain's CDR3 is CASSLQGLRTRNSEAFF. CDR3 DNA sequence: TGTGCCAGCAGCTTACAGGGTCTCCGGACCCGAAACTCTGAAGCTTTCTTT.